This TCR beta chain emerged from a study of cytomegalovirus exposure and HLA in healthy donors. A note on this clone: No DNA is shown, since the ends of the CDR3 on it are uncertain; the CDR3 is the one TCRdb lists.

The CDR3 adds up to 15 amino acids, both ends counted. The PCR contained 60 Vbeta and 13 Jbeta primers. Method: immunoSEQ multiplex PCR; TCRdb's copy keeps in-frame clones and lacks some. Here the sample spans tens of thousands of clones, about 66% being singletons. The sequence came from a man aged 35 to 55 in good health and CMV-seropositive. What was sequenced was PBMCs. The chain uses TRBV7-5 and TRBJ2-7; the D call in the table, TRBD1, was not verified against the DNA. TRBV7-5 is a listed pseudogene. The CDR3 reads CARSLVGAGIYEQYF.